These 20 T cell receptor beta chains were all obtained from the same sample, sequenced in a study of blood T cells in healthy people across ages (dated by TCRdb to 2014 to 2015). The library came from 5' RACE. Sequencing took place on an Illumina HiSeq 2500. A second PCR of roughly 7 to 11 cycles was performed with a sample-barcoded 5' primer and a J-beta primer mix. The public reads were quality trimmed at Q25 with fastp and then assembled into clones with MiXCR by TCRdb, keeping productive beta chains. A single entry per CDR3 protein holds the most common genes and DNA from its merged rows. Present in this sample are hundreds of thousands of distinct CDR3 sequences, more than 45% of which were seen just once. Of the sample, 20% to 25% is held by the ten largest clones. Sequenced: blood. The receptors were sampled from an elderly man in good health.

The J gene is TRBJ2-3, the V gene TRBV12-3 or TRBV12-4; tentatively, D is TRBD2 (6 bases). With 4 bases removed from V and 3 bases from J, the gap between germline ends came to 17 bases. CDR3 length: 16 amino acids. CDR3 protein: CASSSRDQLATDTQYF. For the CDR3, the DNA is TGTGCCAGCAGTTCCCGGGACCAGCTAGCGACAGATACGCAGTATTTT.

This clonotype was seen only a few times. The gene calls are TRBV29-1 and TRBJ1-4; D is unresolved. The CDR3 has 12 amino acids. Germline assignment: CDR1 SQVTM and CDR2 ANQGSEA. V shed 4 bases and J shed 7 bases, with 10 bases lying between them. For the CDR3, the DNA is TGCAGCGTTGGCAACAGCGGTGAAAAACTGTTTTTT. Encoded protein: CSVGNSGEKLFF.

The chain employs TRBV30 and TRBJ2-5; D remains ambiguous. Trimming shortened V by 1 base and J by 1 base, and 7 bases separated the two germline ends. Germline CDR1 GTSNPN, CDR2 SVGIG (reference sequence). This CDR3 spans 13 amino acids. The CDR3 sequence is CAWSGGFQETQYF. The CDR3 DNA is TGTGCCTGGAGTGGGGGTTTCCAAGAGACCCAGTACTTC. Combining the CDR3 with reference TRBV30 and TRBJ2-5 gives the whole variable domain SQTIHQWPATLVQPVGSPLSLECTVEGTSNPNLYWYRQAAGRGLQLLFYSVGIGQISSEVPQNLSASRPQDRQFILSSKKLLLSDSGFYLCAWSGGFQETQYFGPGTRLLVL.

This clonotype was seen many times. As DNA, the CDR3 is TGTGCCAGCGGCACGGGTAACACTGAAGCTTTCTTT. Protein sequence: CASGTGNTEAFF. The V gene is TRBV6-6, the J gene TRBJ1-1; D remains unclear. Trimming took 8 bases from V and 2 from J, leaving 9 bases between them. Germline loops: CDR1 MNHNY, CDR2 SVGAGI (reference sequence). CDR3 size: 12 residues.

The rearrangement links TRBV29-1 to TRBJ2-7; TRBD1 is a possible D gene (6 bases). The germline CDR1 and CDR2 sequences are SQVTM and ANQGSEA. The CDR3 consists of 12 residues. Deletions cut 7 bases from V and 0 bases from J, with 10 bases between. The CDR3 sequence: CSARDISYEQYF. In nucleotides, the CDR3 is TGCAGCGCTAGGGACATCTCCTACGAGCAGTACTTC.

A few counts support this clonotype. The J gene is TRBJ2-1, the V gene TRBV5-5; 9 bases are shared with TRBD2. There are 16 residues in the CDR3. With V trimmed by 0 bases and J by 2 bases, 3 bases remained unmatched. The germline V gene has CDR1 SGHKS and CDR2 YYEKEE (reference sequence). The CDR3 bases are TGTGCCAGCAGCTTGGCCGGCGGGAGGGCCTACAATGAGCAGTTCTTC. Translating gives CASSLAGGRAYNEQFF.

This sequence joins TRBV20-1 and TRBJ2-1; 13 positions match TRBD2. The CDR3 length is 15 residues. V dropped 5 bases and J dropped 2; count of bases not matched to a gene: 3. Looked up from germline, CDR1 is DFQATT and CDR2 is SNEGSKA (reference sequence). The CDR3: CSADGLAGAYNEQFF. DNA for the CDR3: TGCAGTGCTGACGGACTAGCGGGAGCCTACAATGAGCAGTTCTTC.

For this clonotype: Compared with germline, one end of the junction differs, possibly owing to a read error. This CDR3 reads CASSYFRVSKSSGTNVLTF. The CDR3, as DNA: TGTGCCAGCAGTTACTTCCGAGTATCAAAGAGCTCTGGGACCAACGTCCTGACTTTC. V usage is TRBV6-5 and J usage is TRBJ2-6; no reliable D call. CDR3 length: 19 residues. Germline CDR1 MNHEY, CDR2 SVGAGI.

The V gene is TRBV11-1, the J gene TRBJ2-1; no reliable D call. Deletions cut 2 bases from V and 4 bases from J, with 9 bases between. The CDR3 contains 14 residues. Germline V gene sequence: CDR1 SGHAT, CDR2 FQDESV (reference sequence). CDR3 DNA sequence: TGTGCCAGCAGCTTACCCGGACCTTACAATGAGCAGTTCTTC. Its protein product is CASSLPGPYNEQFF.

The chain couples TRBV20-1 to TRBJ2-7; TRBD2 might be the D (5 bases). The CDR3 loop spans 17 amino acids. The V gene's germline CDR1 is DFQATT and CDR2 SNEGSKA (reference sequence). V was pared by 3 bases and J by 2 bases, with 23 bases between. CDR3 residues: CSARSFGGETLAYEQYF. CDR3 coding DNA: TGCAGTGCTAGGTCGTTCGGAGGCGAGACCTTAGCCTACGAGCAGTACTTC.

This chain connects TRBV7-2 to TRBJ2-3, with TRBD2 identical over 10 bases. Germline assignment: CDR1 SGHTA and CDR2 FQGNSA. This CDR3 has 17 residues. Trimming at V came to 5 bases and at J to 0 bases, leaving 8 bases not matched to a gene. The CDR3 DNA sequence: TGTGCCAGCAGCCCGCGGACTAGCGGTTCTAGCACAGATACGCAGTATTTT. This sequence encodes CASSPRTSGSSTDTQYF.

This clonotype was observed a few times. The chain uses TRBV4-2 and TRBJ2-1; no reliable D call. This CDR3 has 16 amino acids. Looked up from germline, CDR1 is LGHNA and CDR2 is YNFKEQ. V gave up 1 base and J gave up 3 bases, with 13 bases separating them. For the CDR3, the DNA is TGTGCCAGCAGCCAAGGCGGCAACCGCGACTACAATGAGCAGTTCTTC. This gives the protein CASSQGGNRDYNEQFF.

This clonotype was observed a few times. The rearrangement uses TRBV7-9 and TRBJ1-6; perhaps TRBD1 as D (5 bases). The CDR3 has 14 residues. Per the germline V gene, CDR1 is SEHNR and CDR2 is FQNEAQ (reference sequence). Trimming took off 5 bases at V and 9 bases at J, with 14 bases between the two ends. The CDR3: CASSAGRRGSPLHF. In DNA form, the CDR3 reads TGTGCCAGCAGCGCGGGACGGCGAGGTTCACCCCTCCACTTT.

This clonotype was counted only a few times. This chain links TRBV27 with TRBJ2-1, with D perhaps matching TRBD2 (6 bases). Germline V gives CDR1 MNHEY, CDR2 SMNVEV (reference sequence). The V gene lost 7 bases and the J gene lost 1 base, with 20 bases spanning the gap. This CDR3 has 17 amino acids. The CDR3 DNA is TGTGCCAGCAACTCCTTCCTCGGGACTTATTCCTACAATGAGCAGTTCTTC. It codes for CASNSFLGTYSYNEQFF.

This chain links TRBV27 with TRBJ1-2; 11 nucleotides agree with TRBD1. V was pared by 0 bases and J by 4 bases, with 1 base of the junction left unmatched. Looked up from germline, CDR1 is MNHEY and CDR2 is SMNVEV (reference sequence). The CDR3 sequence is 15 residues long. Written as DNA, the CDR3 is TGTGCCAGCAGTTTATCGGGGACAGGGGGCTATGGCTACACCTTC. Translation gives CASSLSGTGGYGYTF.

This clonotype has a count of ten or more. The V and J genes are TRBV6-1 and TRBJ2-3; 16 nucleotides agree with TRBD2. Germline V gene sequence: CDR1 MNHNS, CDR2 SASEGT. This CDR3 has 18 residues. The V and J ends lost 6 bases and 1 base, in that order; junction bases with no gene match: 7. CDR3 bases: TGTGCCAGCAGCCCCCTGGGGACTAGCGGGAGGGGCACAGATACGCAGTATTTT. Its protein is CASSPLGTSGRGTDTQYF.

The V and J genes are TRBV7-9 and TRBJ2-7; TRBD2 aligns across 10 bases. Germline CDR1 is SEHNR and CDR2 is FQNEAQ (reference sequence). The V gene end was trimmed by 5 bases and the J gene end by 0 bases; junction bases not matched to a gene: 4. This CDR3 region has 15 residues. CDR3 sequence (DNA): TGTGCCAGCAGCCTGGGACTAGCGACCTCCTACGAGCAGTACTTC. Translation: CASSLGLATSYEQYF.

This chain connects TRBV4-3 to TRBJ1-4, with 7 bases identical to TRBD1. Germline V CDR1 and CDR2: LGHNA, YSLEER. This CDR3 region has 16 residues. Trimming took 0 bases from V and 8 from J; bases not matched to a gene: 9. The CDR3 is CASSQDRTGWEEKLFF. CDR3 bases: TGCGCCAGCAGCCAAGATAGGACAGGTTGGGAGGAAAAACTGTTTTTT.

V and J are TRBV7-3 and TRBJ2-1; 8 nucleotides match TRBD2. This CDR3 spans 17 amino acids. The trim removed 5 bases at V and 8 bases at J, leaving 17 bases unmatched. Germline values: CDR1 SGHTA, CDR2 FQGTGA. The CDR3 spells CASSQGLAGTTMDEQFF. The CDR3 DNA reads as TGTGCCAGCAGCCAGGGTCTAGCGGGCACTACAATGGATGAGCAGTTCTTC. Drawing the rest from reference TRBV7-3 and TRBJ2-1, the complete variable domain is GAGVSQTPSNKVTEKGKYVELRCDPISGHTALYWYRQSLGQGPEFLIYFQGTGAADDSGLPNDRFFAVRPEGSVSTLKIQRTERGDSAVYLCASSQGLAGTTMDEQFFGPGTRLTVL.

This clonotype was picked up a small number of times. The rearrangement uses TRBV29-1 and TRBJ2-1; no firm D call. This CDR3 has 13 amino acids. V lost 4 bases and J 2 bases, leaving 9 bases between the germline ends. Germline CDR1 and CDR2: SQVTM and ANQGSEA. CDR3 loop: CSVAPAPYNEQFF. The CDR3 region has the DNA TGCAGCGTTGCCCCGGCCCCCTACAATGAGCAGTTCTTC.